The next 5 T cell receptor beta chains were all read from a single sample in a study of shared clonotypes between healthy human individuals. This table comes from immunoSEQ multiplex PCR, and its TCRdb copy is limited to in-frame clones, with some not included. The data contain millions of clones, roughly nine tenths of them seen just once; the ten biggest clones take up roughly 0.13%. Sample: naive CD4+ T cells sorted from blood. Subset here: CD45RA+ positively selected. The source of these receptors is a man younger than 35 in good health.

V is TRBV10-3 and J is TRBJ2-7; 10 bases match TRBD2. From germline, CDR1 is ENHRY and CDR2 SYGVKD. V lost 7 bases and J lost 6; bases outside the gene matches: 9. The CDR3 length is 14 residues. CDR3 amino acids: CAIMNPGLAREQYF. The CDR3 DNA reads TGTGCCATCATGAACCCGGGACTAGCGCGCGAGCAGTACTTC.

CDR3 sequence (DNA): TGTGCCAGCAGCGCTCATACGGAAGACAATGAGCAGTTCTTC. It yields the protein CASSAHTEDNEQFF. The chain recombines TRBV2 with TRBJ2-1; D remains ambiguous. Trimming removed 6 bases at V and 5 bases at J, with 14 bases between. This CDR3 has 14 residues. Germline values: CDR1 SNHLY, CDR2 FYNNEI.

Comments on this clone: Other DNA sequences from this sample encode an identical CDR3 as well. This rearrangement joins TRBV7-2 to TRBJ2-7, with D perhaps TRBD1 (6 bases). The CDR3 has 15 residues. V shed 0 bases and J shed 1 base, with 10 bases lying between them. Germline assignment: CDR1 SGHTA and CDR2 FQGNSA. CDR3 in DNA: TGTGCCAGCAGCTTAGCCGGGACAAGTTCCTACGAGCAGTACTTC. Translation gives CASSLAGTSSYEQYF.

The J gene is TRBJ2-7, the V gene TRBV6-1; TRBD1 matches 11 bases. There are 15 residues in the CDR3. V lost 3 bases to trimming and J lost 3 bases; unmatched junction nucleotides: 4. Germline loops: CDR1 MNHNS, CDR2 SASEGT. The CDR3 sequence is CASSDAGTGGYEQYF. DNA for the CDR3: TGTGCCAGCAGTGACGCCGGGACAGGGGGCTACGAGCAGTACTTC.

In its sample, this clone was seen once. The V gene is TRBV5-1, the J gene TRBJ2-7, with unresolved D. The CDR3 is 13 amino acids. V was pared by 0 bases and J by 4 bases, with 8 bases between. Germline V lookup: CDR1 SGHRS, CDR2 YFSETQ. Here the CDR3 DNA reads TGCGCCAGCAGCTTGGCAACAGAATACGAGCAGTACTTC. Amino acid sequence: CASSLATEYEQYF.